This TCR beta chain came from a study of beta chain features in type 1 diabetes. The CDR3 runs to 15 residues. From germline, CDR1 is SGHRS and CDR2 YFSETQ. The ends lost 1 base at V and 1 base at J; junction bases unmatched: 4. Of note for this clone: Its antigen remains unknown. Additional DNA sequences in this sample encode the identical CDR3.

Cell sorting via CD45RO/CCR7/CD25/CD127/CD95/CD27 was performed to obtain CD4+ naive, central memory, regulatory and stem cell-like memory cells. Study results and caveats: In every one of the four CD4+ subsets, TCRB CDR3s were moderately but significantly shorter in Type 1 diabetes patients. The VDJ junctions of type 1 diabetes patients carried fewer insertions and more deletions. Healthy donors had naive, central memory and Treg TCRB repertoires that appeared less similar than those seen among patients.

Isolated RNA was reverse transcribed in full, so expressed TCRB transcripts were sequenced. The repertoire was sequenced with immunoSEQ multiplex PCR; TCRdb's copy has only in-frame clones and lacks some. The table lists 150,000 to 200,000 clones, about 9% of them singletons, with more than 0.5% in the top ten. This rearrangement joins TRBV5-1 to TRBJ2-5; the match to TRBD1 covers 7 bases. The sequenced material came from central memory CD4+ T cells from blood. This receptor was identified in a woman aged 18-30 years with type 1 diabetes. The CDR3 bases are TGCGCCAGCAGCTTGACAGGGGACGTCCAAGAGACCCAGTACTTC. It yields the protein CASSLTGDVQETQYF.